The entry that follows covers one T cell receptor (beta chain) sequence. Its specificity is unknown. It was with 60 Vbeta and 13 Jbeta primers that the PCR ran. Method: immunoSEQ multiplex PCR; TCRdb's copy keeps in-frame clones and lacks some. The table has 80,000 to 100,000 clones, around four fifths seen once. This sample is part of a study of cytomegalovirus exposure and HLA in healthy donors. The germline CDR1 and CDR2 sequences are SGDLS and YYNGEE. Trimming left V 0 bases short and J 0 bases short, with 9 bases between. The CDR3 consists of 15 residues. Whole-study findings and limits: TCR beta chain V- and J-gene trimming was linked, in a later analysis, to a missense variant in DCLRE1C.

This receptor was obtained from a female donor in good health and CMV-seropositive. Material for sequencing was PBMCs. The V and J genes are TRBV9 and TRBJ2-5, with D uncertain. CDR3 in amino acids: CASSVGGNHQETQYF. The CDR3 DNA follows: TGTGCCAGCAGCGTAGGAGGTAATCACCAAGAGACCCAGTACTTC.